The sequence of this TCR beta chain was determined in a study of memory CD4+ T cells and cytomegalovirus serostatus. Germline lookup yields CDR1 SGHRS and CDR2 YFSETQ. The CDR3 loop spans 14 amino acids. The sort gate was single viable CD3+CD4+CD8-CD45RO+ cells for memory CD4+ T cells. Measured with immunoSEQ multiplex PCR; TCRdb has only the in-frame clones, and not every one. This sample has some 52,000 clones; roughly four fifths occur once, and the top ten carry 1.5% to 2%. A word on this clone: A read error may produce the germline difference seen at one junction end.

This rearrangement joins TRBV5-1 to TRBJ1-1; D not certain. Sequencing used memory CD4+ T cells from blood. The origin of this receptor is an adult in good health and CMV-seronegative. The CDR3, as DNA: TGCGCCAGCAGCTTGGCAGGTTTGAACGCTGAAGCTTTCTTT. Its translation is CASSLAGLNAEAFF.